This T cell receptor (beta chain) was sequenced in a study of shared clonotypes between healthy human individuals. Sequencing was performed with immunoSEQ multiplex PCR; in TCRdb, only in-frame clones are kept and a portion is missing. The sample has roughly 490,000 clones, roughly 85% seen once. V lost 1 base and J lost 2, with 5 bases in between. Germline values: CDR1 GTSNPN, CDR2 SVGIG (reference sequence). The CDR3 spans 12 residues. The V and J genes are TRBV30 and TRBJ2-5, with D unclear. The source is a woman aged 40 to 50 in good health. Some clones in this sample may be carry-over from other donors' samples. Sequences were obtained from PBMCs. CDR3 in amino acids: CAWSGWQETQYF. CDR3 bases: TGTGCCTGGAGTGGTTGGCAAGAGACCCAGTACTTC.